A selection of T cell receptor beta chains follows, all from one sample in a study of cytomegalovirus exposure and HLA in healthy donors. Measured with immunoSEQ multiplex PCR; TCRdb has only the in-frame clones, and not every one. The table lists about 130,000 clones, 75% to 85% of them singletons, with just over 2.5% in the top ten. The sample comprised PBMCs. The receptors originated from a man aged 30 to 45 in good health and CMV-seronegative. Both conserved end residues are part of each CDR3. Fields, in order: D gene, clone size, J gene, V gene, CDR3 protein, CDR3 DNA. The D gene is left open where the match is weak. Rows give clone size only sometimes, using once, few, many, or a class for an expanded clone.

D gene: TRBD1; clone size: -; J gene: TRBJ1-1; V gene: TRBV7-2; CDR3 protein: CASSSEEDRAVEAFF; CDR3 DNA: TGTGCCAGCAGCTCCGAGGAGGACAGGGCTGTTGAAGCTTTCTTT
D gene: -; clone size: once; J gene: TRBJ2-7; V gene: TRBV18; CDR3 protein: CASSPGGQDEQYF; CDR3 DNA: TGTGCCAGCTCACCGGGGGGGCAGGACGAGCAGTACTTC
D gene: -; clone size: -; J gene: TRBJ2-2; V gene: TRBV21-1; CDR3 protein: CASSKALTQGLNTGELFF; CDR3 DNA: TGTGCCAGCAGCAAAGCTCTAACACAGGGTCTGAACACCGGGGAGCTGTTTTTT
D gene: -; clone size: -; J gene: TRBJ1-1; V gene: TRBV19; CDR3 protein: CASSIKTEAFF; CDR3 DNA: TGTGCCAGTAGTATTAAAACTGAAGCTTTCTTT
D gene: TRBD2; clone size: -; J gene: TRBJ2-7; V gene: TRBV4-1; CDR3 protein: CASSQGRGGYEQYF; CDR3 DNA: TGCGCCAGCAGCCAGGGCCGCGGGGGCTACGAGCAGTACTTC
D gene: TRBD2; clone size: -; J gene: TRBJ2-3; V gene: TRBV10-3; CDR3 protein: CAISAAGKTDTQYF; CDR3 DNA: TGTGCCATCAGTGCAGCGGGGAAAACAGATACGCAGTATTTT
D gene: -; clone size: -; J gene: TRBJ1-3; V gene: TRBV4-1; CDR3 protein: CASSFAQAPGNTIYF; CDR3 DNA: TGCGCCAGCAGCTTCGCCCAGGCCCCTGGAAACACCATATATTTT
D gene: TRBD2; clone size: -; J gene: TRBJ2-5; V gene: TRBV7-9; CDR3 protein: CASSLAGEGRVRETQYF; CDR3 DNA: TGTGCCAGCAGCTTAGCGGGCGAGGGGAGGGTGCGCGAGACCCAGTACTTC
D gene: -; clone size: -; J gene: TRBJ2-1; V gene: TRBV4-1; CDR3 protein: CASSQEWVASYNEQFF; CDR3 DNA: TGCGCCAGCAGCCAAGAGTGGGTAGCGTCCTACAATGAGCAGTTCTTC
D gene: TRBD1; clone size: -; J gene: TRBJ2-7; V gene: TRBV4-1; CDR3 protein: CASSQAQGVYEQYF; CDR3 DNA: TGCGCCAGCAGCCAAGCACAGGGGGTTTACGAGCAGTACTTC
D gene: -; clone size: few; J gene: TRBJ1-2; V gene: TRBV6-1; CDR3 protein: CASHGEGYGYPF; CDR3 DNA: TGTGCCAGCCACGGCGAGGGCTATGGCTACCCCTTC
D gene: -; clone size: -; J gene: TRBJ1-1; V gene: TRBV25-1; CDR3 protein: CASSPPGSAHTEAFF; CDR3 DNA: TGTGCCAGCAGTCCCCCGGGTTCCGCCCACACTGAAGCTTTCTTT
D gene: TRBD2; clone size: -; J gene: TRBJ2-3; V gene: TRBV13; CDR3 protein: CASSCGTSFPDTQYF; CDR3 DNA: TGTGCCAGCAGCTGCGGGACTAGCTTTCCAGATACGCAGTATTTT
D gene: TRBD2; clone size: -; J gene: TRBJ2-1; V gene: TRBV18; CDR3 protein: CASSPGTSGRSGRFGDEQFF; CDR3 DNA: TGTGCCAGCTCACCCGGGACTAGCGGGAGGTCTGGTAGGTTCGGCGATGAGCAGTTCTTC
D gene: TRBD2; clone size: -; J gene: TRBJ2-7; V gene: TRBV19; CDR3 protein: CASRSVIAGGSEQYF; CDR3 DNA: TGTGCCAGTAGATCCGTCATAGCGGGAGGGAGCGAGCAGTACTTC
D gene: -; clone size: -; J gene: TRBJ2-7; V gene: TRBV27; CDR3 protein: CASSLGRTYEQYF; CDR3 DNA: TGTGCCAGCAGTCTGGGCAGGACCTACGAGCAGTACTTC
D gene: TRBD2; clone size: -; J gene: TRBJ2-7; V gene: TRBV4-2; CDR3 protein: CASSQEEPGLAGVFSYEQYF; CDR3 DNA: TGTGCCAGCAGCCAAGAAGAGCCGGGACTAGCGGGAGTCTTTTCCTACGAGCAGTACTTC
D gene: -; clone size: once; J gene: TRBJ2-6; V gene: TRBV28; CDR3 protein: CASRQESSGANVLTF; CDR3 DNA: TGTGCCAGCAGACAGGAGAGCTCTGGGGCCAACGTCCTGACTTTC
D gene: -; clone size: -; J gene: TRBJ2-3; V gene: TRBV27; CDR3 protein: CASSANGLTQYF; CDR3 DNA: TGTGCCAGCAGTGCTAATGGGCTGACGCAGTATTTT
D gene: -; clone size: -; J gene: TRBJ2-1; V gene: TRBV4-1; CDR3 protein: CASSQEWSGRPLNEQFF; CDR3 DNA: TGCGCCAGCAGCCAAGAATGGTCAGGGCGTCCCCTCAATGAGCAGTTCTTC